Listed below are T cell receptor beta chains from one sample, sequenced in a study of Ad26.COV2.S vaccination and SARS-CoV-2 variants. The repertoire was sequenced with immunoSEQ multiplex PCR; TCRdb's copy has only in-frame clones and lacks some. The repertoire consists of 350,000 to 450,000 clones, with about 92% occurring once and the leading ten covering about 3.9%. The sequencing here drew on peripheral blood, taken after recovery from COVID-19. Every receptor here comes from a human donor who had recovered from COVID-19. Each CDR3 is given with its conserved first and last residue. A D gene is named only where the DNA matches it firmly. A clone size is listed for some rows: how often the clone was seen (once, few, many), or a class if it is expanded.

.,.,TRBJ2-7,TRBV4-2,TGTGCCAGCAGCCAAGGGTTGGGTGCGAATCTCAACGAGCAGTACTTC,CASSQGLGANLNEQYF
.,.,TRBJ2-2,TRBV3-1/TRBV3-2,TGTGCCAGCAGCCCGACTCTCAGAAACACCGGGGAGCTGTTTTTT,CASSPTLRNTGELFF
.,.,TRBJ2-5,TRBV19,TGTGCCAGTAGTATGGTCCAAGGCCAGATGACCCAGTACTTC,CASSMVQGQMTQYF
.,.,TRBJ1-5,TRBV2,TGTGCCAGCAGTGAAGTGCCAGGGGTTCAGCCCCAGCATTTT,CASSEVPGVQPQHF
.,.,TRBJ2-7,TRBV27,TGTGCCAGCAGTCGACGTACTCTTTCACAGGGATACGAGCAGTACTTC,CASSRRTLSQGYEQYF
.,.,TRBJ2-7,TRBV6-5,TGTGCCATTGCCGCCGGGACCTACTACGAGCAGTACTTC,CAIAAGTYYEQYF
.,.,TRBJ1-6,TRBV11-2,TGTGCCAGCAGCTTAGTCGCAGGCTTTGGGACTAATTCACCCCTCCACTTT,CASSLVAGFGTNSPLHF
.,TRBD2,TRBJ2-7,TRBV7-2,TGTGCCAGCAGCTTAACTAGCGGGGGGACCTACGAGCAGTACTTC,CASSLTSGGTYEQYF
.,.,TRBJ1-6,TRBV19,TGTGCCAGTAGTCTGGGCCCAGTTGCCAATTCACCCCTCCACTTT,CASSLGPVANSPLHF
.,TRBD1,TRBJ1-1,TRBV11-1,TGTGCCAGCAGCTCCCGGGACAGCCTCACTGAAGCTTTCTTT,CASSSRDSLTEAFF
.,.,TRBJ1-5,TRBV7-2,TGTGCCAGCAGCTCCGTCGTAAACTACAATCAGCCCCAGCATTTT,CASSSVVNYNQPQHF
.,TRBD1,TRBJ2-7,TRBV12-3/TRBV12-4,TGTGCCAGCAGTTTCGGGACAGCTTACGAGCAGTACTTC,CASSFGTAYEQYF
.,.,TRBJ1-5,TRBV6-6,TGTGCCAGCAGCCCGGTGGGGGACCAGCCCCAGCATTTT,CASSPVGDQPQHF
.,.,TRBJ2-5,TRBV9,TGTGCCAGCAGCGCCCAGGGGTCAGGGCAAGAGACCCAGTACTTC,CASSAQGSGQETQYF
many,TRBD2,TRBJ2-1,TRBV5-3,TGTGCCAGAACGGGTAGCGGGGCGAACAATGAGCAGTTCTTC,CARTGSGANNEQFF
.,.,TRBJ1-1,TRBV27,TGTGCCAGCAGTTTATTGGGGGGTAAGGCGGACACTGAAGCTTTCTTT,CASSLLGGKADTEAFF
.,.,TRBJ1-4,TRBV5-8,TGTGCCAGCGGGCAGGGACTTAATGAAAAACTGTTTTTT,CASGQGLNEKLFF
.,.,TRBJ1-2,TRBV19,TGTGCCAGTAGCAGCCGAACCGGGGGTGGCCTAAACTATGGCTACACCTTC,CASSSRTGGGLNYGYTF
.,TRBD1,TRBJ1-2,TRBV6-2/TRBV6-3,TGTGCCAGCAGTCCCGGACAGGGAAATTATGGCTACACCTTC,CASSPGQGNYGYTF
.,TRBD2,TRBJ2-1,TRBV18,TGTGCCAGCTCGCGCGGAGGGACTAGCGGGGCCCATGAGCAGTTCTTC,CASSRGGTSGAHEQFF
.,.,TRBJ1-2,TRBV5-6,TGTGCCAGCAGCTTAAGCAGGGGCGTCTATGGCTACACCTTC,CASSLSRGVYGYTF
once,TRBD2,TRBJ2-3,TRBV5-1,TGCGCCAGCAGCCCGGGGGGACTAGCGGTGACAGATACGCAGTATTTT,CASSPGGLAVTDTQYF
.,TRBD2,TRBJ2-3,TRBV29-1,TGCAGCGTCTCCACTAGCGGGGGGGCCTCGGATACGCAGTATTTT,CSVSTSGGASDTQYF
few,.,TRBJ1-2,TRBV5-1,TGCGCCAGCAGCGCCTGGGACGGAGATCCGTATCCCTACACCTTC,CASSAWDGDPYPYTF
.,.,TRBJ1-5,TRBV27,TGTGCCAGCAGTCTACGACCCGAACCCTATAGCAATCAGCCCCAGCATTTT,CASSLRPEPYSNQPQHF
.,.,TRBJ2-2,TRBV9,TGTGCCAGCAGCGTACGGGACCCGAACACCGGGGAGCTGTTTTTT,CASSVRDPNTGELFF
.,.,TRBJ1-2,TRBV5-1,TGCGCCAGCAGCTTGGAGGGGCAGCACTATGGCTACACCTTC,CASSLEGQHYGYTF
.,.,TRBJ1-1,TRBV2,TGTGCCAGCAGATTGACAGGGAACACTGAAGCTTTCTTT,CASRLTGNTEAFF
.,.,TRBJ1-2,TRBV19,TGTGCCAGTGGGGAGGGTTGGTATGGCTACACCTTC,CASGEGWYGYTF
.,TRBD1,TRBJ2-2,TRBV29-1,TGCAGCGTGGGACAGGGAAGCGCCGGGGAGCTGTTTTTT,CSVGQGSAGELFF
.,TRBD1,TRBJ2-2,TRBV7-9,TGTGCCAGCAGCCCTCGACAGGGGATAAACACCGGGGAGCTGTTTTTT,CASSPRQGINTGELFF
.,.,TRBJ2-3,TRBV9,TGTGCCAGCAGCGGCGGGGATACGCAGTATTTT,CASSGGDTQYF
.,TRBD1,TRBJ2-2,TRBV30,TGTGCCTGGAGATGCCAAGGGGGCACGACGACCACCGGGGAGCTGTTTTTT,CAWRCQGGTTTTGELFF
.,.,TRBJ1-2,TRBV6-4,TGTGCCAGCAGTGAAGAGGCAGGGGCGCACTATGGCTACACCTTC,CASSEEAGAHYGYTF
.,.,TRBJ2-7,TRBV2,TGTGCCAGCGAAGAACAGTCGGATTCCTACGAGCAGTACTTC,CASEEQSDSYEQYF
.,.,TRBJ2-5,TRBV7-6,TGTGCCAGCAGCCTCCTGACGGGGAATCAAGAGACCCAGTACTTC,CASSLLTGNQETQYF
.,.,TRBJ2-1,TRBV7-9,TGTGCCAGCAGCTTAGGCGACCATGAGCAGTTCTTC,CASSLGDHEQFF